The clone carrying this T cell receptor beta chain has a handful of counts. Germline trimming cut 8 bases from V and 11 bases from J; bases unmatched to any gene: 17. The CDR3 covers 14 residues. Every sample had a minimum of 6 million PBMCs isolated. A sample-barcoded 5' primer and a J-beta primer mix were used in a second PCR of about 7 to 12 cycles. TCRdb used MiXCR to reprocess the 5' RACE reads, holding one entry per CDR3 protein. Of 850,000 to 950,000 distinct CDR3 sequences listed, around 26% were seen once; the top ten hold 17%. This specimen belongs to a study of blood T cells in healthy people across ages.

The receptor was derived from a woman aged 80 or over in good health. The sample consisted of blood. This sequence joins TRBV12-3 or TRBV12-4 and TRBJ2-5, with TRBD2 matching over 7 bases. The CDR3 DNA sequence: TGTGCCAGCGAGGTCGGGGAGGGGTACAATGAGCAGTACTTC. Translated, it gives CASEVGEGYNEQYF.